This T cell receptor beta chain was retrieved from a study of vaccination effects on CD4 cells after COVID-19. General study points: After vaccination, at late timepoints, clones induced by infection and by vaccine contracted markedly.

This clone has just one count. Its antigen is unidentified. The assay was immunoSEQ multiplex PCR, and TCRdb's table has in-frame clones only and misses some. This sample has roughly 61,000 clones, with roughly 79% found just once. Under the ViraFEST assay, PBMC were stimulated with viral peptide pools so that antigen-specific CD4+ T cells expanded. Sequencing was performed afterwards. CD4+ T cells were isolated after around ten days of culture. Days 3 and 7 saw half the medium replaced with IL-2 medium. Trimming removed 7 bases from V and 4 bases from J, with 29 bases in between. The CDR3 has 18 residues. Germline V gene lookup returns CDR1 SGHRS and CDR2 YFSETQ.

The chain employs TRBV5-1 and TRBJ2-5, with D possibly TRBD1 on 7 matching bases. The material was CD4+ T cells from PBMCs cultured with HCoV-229E spike peptides, obtained before COVID-19 vaccination. The source is a human donor who received a COVID-19 vaccine. In nucleotides, the CDR3 is TGCGCCAGCGCCTTGGAGGGGGCGTACCAAGATGGAGGAGAGACCCAGTACTTC. Protein sequence: CASALEGAYQDGGETQYF.